What follows describes a single T cell receptor (beta chain). Additional DNA sequences in this sample encode the identical CDR3. The source of the sample is a study of blood T cell repertoires in COVID-19. At the level of the study: Acute-phase and convalescent COVID-19 samples originated in the United States, Italy and Spain. The cDNA or gDNA used as material had been derived from T cells, B-cell-depleted T cells, or PBMCs.

As processed by the authors: Amplification of reference gene primers was used by the study to estimate nucleated cell counts. This table comes from immunoSEQ multiplex PCR, and its TCRdb copy is limited to in-frame clones, with some not included. From that table come the V and J calls and clone size; the DNA was used to work out D and trimming. The table shows about 240,000 clones, with 65% to 85% occurring only once. Trimming cost V 3 bases and J 2 bases; bases outside gene matches: 1. The CDR3 runs to 14 residues. Per the germline V gene, CDR1 is LNHDA and CDR2 is SQIVND (reference sequence). Sequencing was done on a sample of peripheral blood. The receptor comes from a human donor in a cohort sampled during active COVID-19. The chain links TRBV19 to TRBJ1-2, with TRBD1 identical over 9 bases. CDR3 in DNA: TGTGCCAGTAGTATCGGGACAGGGAACTATGGCTACACCTTC. Residues: CASSIGTGNYGYTF.